The next 5 T cell receptor beta chains were all read from a single sample in a study of cytomegalovirus exposure and HLA in healthy donors. This PCR relied on a set of 60 Vbeta primers and 13 Jbeta primers. Only in-frame clones appear in the TCRdb table, and some are missing; sequencing was by immunoSEQ multiplex PCR. The sample has about 130,000 clones; around 72% are singletons. The sample was PBMCs. These receptors were collected from a man aged 45-60 years in good health and CMV-seropositive.

The chain is built from TRBV27 and TRBJ2-5; 8 nucleotides match TRBD1. Looked up from germline, CDR1 is MNHEY and CDR2 is SMNVEV (reference sequence). With V trimmed by 6 bases and J by 2 bases, 8 bases remained unmatched. The CDR3 extends over 15 amino acids. Written as DNA, the CDR3 is TGTGCCAGCAGACCCCGGGACAGGAAACAAGAGACCCAGTACTTC. This gives the protein CASRPRDRKQETQYF.

V is TRBV6-1 and J is TRBJ1-4; 7 bases align to TRBD1. Trimming at V came to 5 bases and at J to 13 bases, leaving 13 bases not matched to a gene. In germline, CDR1 is MNHNS, CDR2 SASEGT. The CDR3 runs 14 residues. CDR3 coding DNA: TGTGCCAGCAGTAGAAGGGGGCGGGAGGACGGACTGTTTTTT. Translating gives CASSRRGREDGLFF.

This chain connects TRBV7-8 to TRBJ1-2, with 9 bases fitting TRBD1. Germline CDR1 and CDR2: SGHVS and FQNEAQ. V lost 5 bases, J lost 8 bases, and 6 bases stayed unmatched. The CDR3 extends over 13 amino acids. CDR3: CASSQQGAVGYTF. For the CDR3, the DNA is TGTGCCAGCAGCCAACAGGGGGCAGTGGGCTACACCTTC.

The chain employs TRBV4-1 and TRBJ2-3; weak D call: TRBD2 (6 bases). Trimming cost V 4 bases and J 0 bases, with 17 bases left between them. The CDR3 has 17 residues. Germline assignment: CDR1 MGHRA and CDR2 YSYEKL. The CDR3 region has the DNA TGCGCCAGCAGCCCAGCCCCGGGGACTCCTAGCACAGATACGCAGTATTTT. It yields the protein CASSPAPGTPSTDTQYF.

Points on this clone: Other DNA sequences of this sample code for an identical CDR3. J is TRBJ1-2 and V is TRBV4-1; D uncertain. The germline V gene has CDR1 MGHRA and CDR2 YSYEKL. The CDR3 runs 15 residues. V gave up 0 bases and J gave up 2 bases, with 10 bases separating them. CDR3: CASSQEPGANYGYTF. In DNA, the CDR3 is TGCGCCAGCAGCCAAGAGCCGGGAGCCAACTATGGCTACACCTTC.